The rows below give T cell receptor beta chains drawn from one sample of a study of blood T cell repertoires in COVID-19. This table comes from immunoSEQ multiplex PCR, and its TCRdb copy is limited to in-frame clones, with some not included. The data hold tens of thousands of clones, with 85% to 90% observed a single time. Sample: peripheral blood. The source of these receptors is a human donor with active COVID-19. The donor label of this sample is uncertain. Each CDR3 is given with its conserved first and last residue. D genes are given only for firm matches. Rows give clone size only sometimes, using once, few, many, or a class for an expanded clone.

TRBV5-6	TRBJ2-3	NA	NA	CASSFVDTQYF	TGTGCCAGCAGCTTCGTAGATACGCAGTATTTT
TRBV28	TRBJ1-1	TRBD1	NA	CASSLQGAHEAFF	TGTGCCAGCAGTTTACAGGGGGCGCATGAAGCTTTCTTT
TRBV13	TRBJ2-3	NA	NA	CASSLDGVDTQYF	TGTGCCAGCAGCTTAGACGGGGTGGATACGCAGTATTTT
TRBV2	TRBJ2-5	NA	NA	CASSLKPETQYF	TGTGCCAGCAGTCTCAAGCCAGAGACCCAGTACTTC
TRBV21-1	TRBJ1-4	NA	NA	CASSIEQATNEKLFF	TGTGCCAGCAGTATAGAACAGGCAACTAATGAAAAACTGTTTTTT
TRBV19	TRBJ1-2	NA	NA	CASSPKYTRGNYGYTF	TGTGCCAGTAGTCCTAAGTACACCCGGGGTAACTATGGCTACACCTTC
TRBV6-5	TRBJ1-1	NA	NA	CASSPRLLSEAFF	TGTGCCAGCAGTCCTCGTCTCCTCTCCGAAGCTTTCTTT
TRBV19	TRBJ2-3	NA	NA	CASSIGPEDTQYF	TGTGCCAGTAGTATTGGTCCAGAAGATACGCAGTATTTT
TRBV6-4	TRBJ2-1	TRBD1	NA	CASRETGEGSYNEQFF	TGTGCCAGCAGAGAGACAGGGGAAGGCTCCTACAATGAGCAGTTCTTC
TRBV5-4	TRBJ2-2	NA	NA	CASSLYGVSVRAGELFF	TGTGCCAGCAGCTTGTATGGTGTGTCGGTTCGGGCCGGGGAGCTGTTTTTT
TRBV7-2	TRBJ2-1	TRBD2	NA	CASSNMASGGAGQFF	TGTGCCAGCAGCAATATGGCTAGCGGGGGGGCCGGGCAGTTCTTC
TRBV7-2	TRBJ2-5	TRBD2	NA	CASSFQRGYQETQYF	TGTGCCAGCAGCTTCCAGCGGGGGTACCAAGAGACCCAGTACTTC
TRBV7-6	TRBJ1-6	TRBD1	few	CASSSSIQGSYNSPLHF	TGTGCCAGCAGCTCGAGTATACAGGGGTCCTATAATTCACCCCTCCACTTT
TRBV7-3	TRBJ1-1	NA	NA	CASSLSGNTEAFF	TGTGCCAGCAGCTTAAGCGGGAACACTGAAGCTTTCTTT
TRBV19	TRBJ2-5	TRBD1	NA	CASSTGQLVKETQYF	TGTGCCAGTAGTACGGGACAGCTTGTTAAAGAGACCCAGTACTTC
TRBV5-8	TRBJ2-3	TRBD1	NA	CASSPGQRLSTDTQYF	TGTGCCAGCAGCCCGGGACAGAGGTTAAGCACAGATACGCAGTATTTT
TRBV7-2	TRBJ2-1	NA	NA	CASSLERGLDNEQFF	TGTGCCAGCAGCTTAGAAAGGGGGTTGGACAATGAGCAGTTCTTC
TRBV28	TRBJ2-1	TRBD2	NA	CASRIGGAGDNEQFF	TGTGCCAGCAGGATCGGGGGGGCCGGCGACAATGAGCAGTTCTTC
TRBV5-1	TRBJ1-2	TRBD1	NA	CASSLGTGNYGYTF	TGCGCCAGCAGCTTGGGGACAGGGAACTATGGCTACACCTTC
TRBV3-1/TRBV3-2	TRBJ2-5	NA	NA	CASSLGGTQYF	TGTGCCAGCAGCCTCGGCGGGACCCAGTACTTC
TRBV6-2/TRBV6-3	TRBJ2-6	TRBD2	NA	CASSGLARTSGANVLTF	TGTGCCAGCAGTGGACTAGCGCGGACCTCTGGGGCCAACGTCCTGACTTTC
TRBV18	TRBJ2-3	NA	NA	CASSAGTKSNTQYF	TGTGCCAGCTCAGCCGGGACAAAGAGTAATACGCAGTATTTT
TRBV15	TRBJ1-1	TRBD1	NA	CATSRDRQGATFF	TGTGCCACCAGCAGAGATCGTCAGGGGGCAACTTTCTTT
TRBV9	TRBJ2-1	TRBD2	NA	CASSGMSGGYNEQFF	TGTGCCAGCAGCGGCATGAGCGGGGGCTACAATGAGCAGTTCTTC
TRBV7-9	TRBJ1-1	TRBD1	medium-sized	CASSSRRRGQGTEAFF	TGTGCCAGCAGCTCAAGACGCAGGGGGCAGGGCACTGAAGCTTTCTTT
TRBV27	TRBJ2-1	TRBD1	NA	CASSFNQGAYNEQFF	TGTGCCAGCAGTTTTAATCAGGGGGCCTACAATGAGCAGTTCTTC
TRBV18	TRBJ2-5	NA	NA	CASSPSGNNQETQYF	TGTGCCAGCTCACCATCAGGGAATAACCAAGAGACCCAGTACTTC
TRBV7-9	TRBJ2-7	TRBD2	few	CASSSGLAVEQYF	TGTGCCAGCAGCTCGGGACTAGCCGTCGAGCAGTACTTC
TRBV5-4	TRBJ2-3	NA	NA	CASSPTYSTDTQYF	TGTGCCAGCAGCCCTACCTATAGCACAGATACGCAGTATTTT
TRBV5-1	TRBJ2-7	TRBD1	NA	CASSLWDSSQEQYF	TGCGCCAGCAGCTTGTGGGACAGCTCTCAAGAGCAGTACTTC
TRBV19	TRBJ2-1	TRBD1	once	CASAPGQGGNEQFF	TGTGCCAGTGCACCGGGACAGGGCGGGAATGAGCAGTTCTTC
TRBV5-1	TRBJ2-1	NA	NA	CASSLPGAGGNEQFF	TGCGCCAGCAGCTTGCCTGGAGCCGGGGGCAATGAGCAGTTCTTC
TRBV4-1	TRBJ1-2	TRBD1	NA	CASRSPGTGSGGGYTF	TGCGCCAGCAGGTCCCCTGGGACAGGAAGTGGCGGCGGCTACACCTTC